This T cell receptor beta chain comes out of a study of blood T cell repertoires in COVID-19. Study at large: Acute and convalescent COVID-19 specimens originated in the United States, Italy and Spain. In each case, the material was cDNA or gDNA derived from T cells, B-cell-depleted T cells, or PBMCs.

Germline CDR1 and CDR2: LGHDT and YNNKEL (reference sequence). The CDR3 runs 12 residues. V was clipped by 1 base and J by 7 bases, with 5 bases between them. In the original processing: Amplification of reference gene primers was used by the study to estimate nucleated cell counts. Using immunoSEQ multiplex PCR, the repertoire was profiled, and TCRdb retains in-frame clones only, with some absent. That table is the source of V, J and clone size, and D and trimming were worked out from the DNA. This sample has 350,000 to 450,000 clones, with 85% found just once. The receptor comes from a woman aged 18-29 years with acute or convalescent COVID-19. The sample taken for sequencing was peripheral blood. The V call is TRBV3-1 (or the pseudogene TRBV3-2), the J call TRBJ2-1; D unclear. The CDR3, as DNA: TGTGCCAGCAGCCAAGTAATTAATGAGCAGTTCTTC. Its protein is CASSQVINEQFF.